This TCR beta chain appears in the sequencing data of a study of CD8 T cells in ankylosing spondylitis. Study-wide findings and caveats: A TCR beta motif made of eight highly homologous variants seemed typical of ankylosing spondylitis blood.

V was pared by 5 bases and J by 5 bases, with 7 bases of the junction left unmatched. CDR1 is SEHNR, CDR2 FQNEAQ, per germline (reference sequence). The CDR3 totals 15 residues. This clonotype occurred a few times. The target antigen is unknown. TCRdb fed the 5' RACE reads into MiXCR, producing one record per CDR3 protein. The sample lists 650,000 to 800,000 distinct CDR3 sequences; roughly 19% were seen once. The sequenced sample consisted of blood, either unsorted or a sorted T cell fraction (not recorded which). V gene TRBV7-9 combines with J gene TRBJ2-5; 11 nucleotides match TRBD2. The TCR originated in a male donor with ankylosing spondylitis. CDR3 coding DNA: TGTGCCAGCAGCATACCACTAGCGGGAGACGAGACCCAGTACTTC. As protein: CASSIPLAGDETQYF.